This paragraph reports one T cell receptor (beta chain). Its target is unknown. This sample is part of a study of T cell responses to AZD1222 COVID-19 vaccine. Study-wide findings and caveats: It should be noted that donors were predominantly white British and more often female, and clonal diversity was possibly underestimated.

This CDR3 contains 11 residues. Germline V CDR1 and CDR2: DFQATT, SNEGSKA (reference sequence). Trimming stripped 6 bases from V and 9 bases from J, with 15 bases between. The repertoire was sequenced with immunoSEQ multiplex PCR; TCRdb's copy has only in-frame clones and lacks some. This sample has roughly 140,000 clones, with around 91% found just once. The sequence derives from an adult in good health. The starting material was peripheral blood, obtained on day 0 of AZD1222 vaccination. The chain recombines TRBV20-1 with TRBJ2-7; the D gene could be TRBD1 or TRBD2 (5 bases each). The CDR3 protein is CSASWGFGQYF. CDR3 nucleotide sequence: TGCAGTGCGAGCTGGGGGTTCGGGCAGTACTTC.